The rows below give T cell receptor beta chains drawn from one sample of a study of cytomegalovirus exposure and HLA in healthy donors. Produced via immunoSEQ multiplex PCR; TCRdb's table is partial and in-frame only. Here the sample spans roughly 130,000 clones, 80% being singletons. Sequenced: PBMCs. These receptors were obtained from a middle-aged woman in good health and CMV-seronegative. Both conserved end residues are trimmed from each CDR3. Each record gives: V gene, J gene, CDR3 protein.

V gene: TRBV7-9
J gene: TRBJ2-5
CDR3 protein: ASSLGAGVSETQY

V gene: TRBV5-4
J gene: TRBJ2-5
CDR3 protein: ASSLGPRGSSQETQY

V gene: TRBV18
J gene: TRBJ1-4
CDR3 protein: ASSSEYTGGYATNEKLF

V gene: TRBV10-3
J gene: TRBJ2-7
CDR3 protein: AISAANEQY

V gene: TRBV27
J gene: TRBJ2-7
CDR3 protein: ASSLDRGSVLLEQY

V gene: TRBV7-6
J gene: TRBJ1-1
CDR3 protein: ASSLMAQGWVTEAF

V gene: TRBV7-2
J gene: TRBJ1-2
CDR3 protein: ASSLEQVGHGYT

V gene: TRBV4-3
J gene: TRBJ1-3
CDR3 protein: ASSQDDRGGSGNTIY

V gene: TRBV4-2
J gene: TRBJ1-3
CDR3 protein: ASGGTQWGNTIY

V gene: TRBV5-4
J gene: TRBJ2-3
CDR3 protein: ASSPQAGDRRTDTQY

V gene: TRBV5-1
J gene: TRBJ2-6
CDR3 protein: ASSLTGGAGANVLT

V gene: TRBV19
J gene: TRBJ1-5
CDR3 protein: ASSISGTGVNQPQH

V gene: TRBV13
J gene: TRBJ2-7
CDR3 protein: ASSSAYVYEQY

V gene: TRBV5-4
J gene: TRBJ2-2
CDR3 protein: ASSPQGTGELF

V gene: TRBV9
J gene: TRBJ1-6
CDR3 protein: ASSGAGGNSPLH

V gene: TRBV6-6
J gene: TRBJ2-7
CDR3 protein: ASSYSTGAYEQY

V gene: TRBV7-2
J gene: TRBJ1-2
CDR3 protein: ASSPTGDSYGYT

V gene: TRBV19
J gene: TRBJ1-6
CDR3 protein: ASTPDKSSYNSPLH

V gene: TRBV27
J gene: TRBJ2-7
CDR3 protein: ASWDSSYEQY

V gene: TRBV9
J gene: TRBJ2-7
CDR3 protein: ASSVEAGEQY

V gene: TRBV19
J gene: TRBJ1-1
CDR3 protein: ASSIGPSLPNTEAF

V gene: TRBV15
J gene: TRBJ1-5
CDR3 protein: ATSRGGGSNQPQH

V gene: TRBV7-2
J gene: TRBJ2-5
CDR3 protein: ASSIRLAGGRETQY

V gene: TRBV5-8
J gene: TRBJ2-2
CDR3 protein: ASSPDFDITGELF

V gene: TRBV27
J gene: TRBJ1-2
CDR3 protein: ASSGDRPDGYT

V gene: TRBV28
J gene: TRBJ2-1
CDR3 protein: ASSKGAGRAVF

V gene: TRBV6-1
J gene: TRBJ2-3
CDR3 protein: ARSEGSSGGADTQY

V gene: TRBV10-3
J gene: TRBJ2-3
CDR3 protein: AIRSGGAVDTQY

V gene: TRBV5-4
J gene: TRBJ2-7
CDR3 protein: ASSSGLAGYTYEQY

V gene: TRBV4-3
J gene: TRBJ2-3
CDR3 protein: ASSQGGGPTDTQY

V gene: TRBV6-5
J gene: TRBJ2-1
CDR3 protein: ASTGTGRSGEQF

V gene: TRBV10-3
J gene: TRBJ2-7
CDR3 protein: AISLTGREYEQY

V gene: TRBV27
J gene: TRBJ2-5
CDR3 protein: ASRRDRVAETQY

V gene: TRBV25-1
J gene: TRBJ1-2
CDR3 protein: ASSEWGPRQYGYT

V gene: TRBV4-1
J gene: TRBJ1-6
CDR3 protein: ASSQGGGSYNSPLH

V gene: TRBV27
J gene: TRBJ1-2
CDR3 protein: ASSLGSGGNYGYT

V gene: TRBV6-1
J gene: TRBJ1-2
CDR3 protein: ASRNRVNIDGYT

V gene: TRBV7-8
J gene: NA
CDR3 protein: ASNHAGAYEQY

V gene: TRBV4-1
J gene: TRBJ1-2
CDR3 protein: ASSQEQASYGYT

V gene: TRBV4-1
J gene: TRBJ1-2
CDR3 protein: ASSQGEERGYT

V gene: TRBV7-9
J gene: TRBJ2-3
CDR3 protein: ASSAPRTAPSTDTQY

V gene: TRBV10-3
J gene: TRBJ1-1
CDR3 protein: AISESVQGFNTEAF

V gene: TRBV29-1
J gene: TRBJ2-2
CDR3 protein: SVHTGGPNTGELF

V gene: TRBV19
J gene: TRBJ2-2
CDR3 protein: ASKSGSDTGELF

V gene: TRBV7-2
J gene: TRBJ1-2
CDR3 protein: ASSSNLNSAGYGYT

V gene: TRBV27
J gene: TRBJ2-7
CDR3 protein: ASSPTGLSYEQY

V gene: TRBV7-3
J gene: TRBJ1-2
CDR3 protein: ASSLDNNYGYT

V gene: TRBV11-2
J gene: TRBJ2-2
CDR3 protein: ASSYGLAGYTGELF

V gene: TRBV19
J gene: TRBJ1-3
CDR3 protein: ASSIGDSRRGTIY

V gene: TRBV4-1
J gene: TRBJ1-3
CDR3 protein: ASSQLPGQGSGNTIY

V gene: TRBV5-4
J gene: TRBJ2-2
CDR3 protein: ASSYSVGELF

V gene: TRBV2
J gene: TRBJ2-7
CDR3 protein: ASGQGAYEQY

V gene: TRBV4-2
J gene: TRBJ1-2
CDR3 protein: ASSQEYGGDYGYT

V gene: TRBV7-2
J gene: TRBJ2-7
CDR3 protein: ASSRQGASYEQY

V gene: TRBV7-3
J gene: TRBJ2-1
CDR3 protein: ASSLTRTSGRGSYNEQF